This T cell receptor beta chain appears in the sequencing data of a study of blood T cell repertoires in COVID-19. Overall study: The samples span acute and convalescent COVID-19 from the United States, Italy and Spain. Sources were T cells, B-cell-depleted T cells, or PBMCs; the material itself was cDNA or gDNA.

CDR3 length equals 15 residues. Trimming cost V 5 bases and J 4 bases; bases outside gene matches: 9. Germline CDR1 reads SEHNR; CDR2 reads FQNEAQ (reference sequence). Original methodology: Cell counts per sample came from amplifying reference gene primers. Measured with immunoSEQ multiplex PCR; TCRdb has only the in-frame clones, and not every one. V, J and clone size were drawn from that table, and D and trimming were deduced from the DNA. The sample consists of about 200,000 clones, more than 75% of them appearing once. This clone occurred a few times. The clonotype originates from a man in his 60s with acute or convalescent COVID-19. Sequencing was carried out using peripheral blood. V and J are TRBV7-9 and TRBJ1-1, with TRBD1 matching over 8 bases. The DNA for the CDR3 is TGTGCCAGCAGCCCGACCAGGGGGCCTGGCACTGAAGCTTTCTTT. This encodes CASSPTRGPGTEAFF.